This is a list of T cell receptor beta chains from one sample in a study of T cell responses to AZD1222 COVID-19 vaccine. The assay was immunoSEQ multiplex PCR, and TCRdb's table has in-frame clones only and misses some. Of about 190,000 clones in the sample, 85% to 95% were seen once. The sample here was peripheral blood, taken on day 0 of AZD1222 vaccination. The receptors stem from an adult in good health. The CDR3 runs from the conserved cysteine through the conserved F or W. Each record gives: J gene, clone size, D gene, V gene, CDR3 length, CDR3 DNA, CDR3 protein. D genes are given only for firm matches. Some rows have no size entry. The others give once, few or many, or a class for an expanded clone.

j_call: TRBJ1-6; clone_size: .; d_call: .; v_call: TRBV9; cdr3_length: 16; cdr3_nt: TGTGCCAGCAGCATCGCGCAGAGCTCCTATAATTCACCCCTCCACTTT; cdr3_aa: CASSIAQSSYNSPLHF
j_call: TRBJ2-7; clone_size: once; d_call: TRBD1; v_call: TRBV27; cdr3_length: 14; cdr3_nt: TGTGCCAGCAGTTTGTGGGACAGGGGCTACGAGCAGTACTTC; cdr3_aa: CASSLWDRGYEQYF
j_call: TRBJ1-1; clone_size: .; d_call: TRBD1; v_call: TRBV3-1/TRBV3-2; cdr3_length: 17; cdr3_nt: TGTGCCAGCAGCCAAGGTCGGGGCTCTACAGGGGACACTGAAGCTTTCTTT; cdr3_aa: CASSQGRGSTGDTEAFF
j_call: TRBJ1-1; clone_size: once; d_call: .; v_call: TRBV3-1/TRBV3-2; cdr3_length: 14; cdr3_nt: TGTGCCAGCAAAACCAGGGCCTTGAACACTGAAGCTTTCTTT; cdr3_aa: CASKTRALNTEAFF
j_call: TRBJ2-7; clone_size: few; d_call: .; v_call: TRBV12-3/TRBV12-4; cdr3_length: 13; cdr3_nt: TGTGCCAGCAGTCGCACAGGGACCTACGAGCAGTACTTC; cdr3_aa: CASSRTGTYEQYF
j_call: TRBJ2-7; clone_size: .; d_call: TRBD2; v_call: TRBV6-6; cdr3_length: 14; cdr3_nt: TGTGCCAGCAGCCTTAGCGGGGGGGCCTACGAGCAGTACTTC; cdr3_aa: CASSLSGGAYEQYF
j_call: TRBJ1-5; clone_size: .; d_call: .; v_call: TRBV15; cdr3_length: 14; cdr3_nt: TGTGCCACCAGCAGACAGGGTTCGGGTCAGCCCCAGCATTTT; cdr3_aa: CATSRQGSGQPQHF
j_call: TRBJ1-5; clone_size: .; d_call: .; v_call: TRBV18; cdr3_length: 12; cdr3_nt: TGTGCCAGCTCACCACGGGATCAGCCCCAGCATTTT; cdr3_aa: CASSPRDQPQHF
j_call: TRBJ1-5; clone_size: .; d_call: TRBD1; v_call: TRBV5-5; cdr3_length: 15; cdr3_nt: TGTGCCAGCAGCCGTGACAGGGGCCCCGGACAGCCCCAGCATTTT; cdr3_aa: CASSRDRGPGQPQHF
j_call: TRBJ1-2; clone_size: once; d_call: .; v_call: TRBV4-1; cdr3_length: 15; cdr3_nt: TGCGCCAGCAGCCAAGGTGAAAGGGCGGCGCGGGGCTACACCTTC; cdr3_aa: CASSQGERAARGYTF
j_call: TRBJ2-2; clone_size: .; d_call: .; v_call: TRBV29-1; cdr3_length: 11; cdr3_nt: TGCAGCGGGCTGGTCACCGGGGAGCTGTTTTTT; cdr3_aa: CSGLVTGELFF
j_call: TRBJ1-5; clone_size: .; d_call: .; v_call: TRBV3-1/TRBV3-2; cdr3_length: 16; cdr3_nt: TGTGCCAGCAGCCAAGGGCCAGGGTATAGCAATCAGCCCCAGCATTTT; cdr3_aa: CASSQGPGYSNQPQHF
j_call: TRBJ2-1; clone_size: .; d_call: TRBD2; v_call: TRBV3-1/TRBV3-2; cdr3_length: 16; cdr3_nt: TGTGCCAGCAGCCAAGACGGCGGGGGACCATACAATGAGCAGTTCTTC; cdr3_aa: CASSQDGGGPYNEQFF
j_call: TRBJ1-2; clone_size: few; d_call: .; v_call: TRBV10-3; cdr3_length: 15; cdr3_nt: TGTGCCATCAGTGAGTACCAGGACAGCAACTATGGCTACACCTTC; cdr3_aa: CAISEYQDSNYGYTF
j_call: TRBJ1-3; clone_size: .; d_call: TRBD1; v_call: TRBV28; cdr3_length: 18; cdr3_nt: TGTGCCAGCAGTTCCGGGACAGGAATGGTTGGCGGTGGAAACACCATATATTTT; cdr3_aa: CASSSGTGMVGGGNTIYF
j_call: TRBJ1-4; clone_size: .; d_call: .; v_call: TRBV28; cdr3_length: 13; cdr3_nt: TGTGCCAGCAGAACCCACAGGGAAGAAAAACTGTTTTTT; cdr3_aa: CASRTHREEKLFF